A selection of T cell receptor beta chains follows, all from one sample in a study of blood T cell repertoires in COVID-19. Sequencing used immunoSEQ multiplex PCR; TCRdb keeps in-frame clones, though not all of them. The repertoire consists of about 250,000 clones, with approximately 85% occurring once and the leading ten covering 4% to 6%. What was sequenced was peripheral blood. Receptor source: a man aged 50 to 59 with active or convalescent COVID-19. Both conserved end residues are part of each CDR3. The D gene is left open where the match is weak.

J,V,D,DNA,CDR3
TRBJ2-3,TRBV18,TRBD2,TGTGCCAGCTCACCGTTGACCACTAGCGGGGGGACAGATACGCAGTATTTT,CASSPLTTSGGTDTQYF
TRBJ2-2,TRBV4-3,TRBD2,TGCGCCAGCAGCCAGGGACTAGCGGGTCCAACCGGGGAGCTGTTTTTT,CASSQGLAGPTGELFF
TRBJ2-3,TRBV7-2,TRBD2,TGTGCCAGCAGCTTAATCCAGGCTAGCGGGAGTGTCGGCACAGATACGCAGTATTTT,CASSLIQASGSVGTDTQYF
TRBJ1-5,TRBV12-3/TRBV12-4,NA,TGTGCCAGCAGTTGGACAGCCAATCAGCCCCAGCATTTT,CASSWTANQPQHF
TRBJ2-7,TRBV6-6,TRBD1,TGTGCCAGCAGCCGGGACAGTTACGAGCAGTACTTC,CASSRDSYEQYF
TRBJ1-2,TRBV7-2,NA,TGTGCCAGCAGCCCGAACTTGGGGAGTGGCTACACCTTC,CASSPNLGSGYTF
TRBJ1-1,TRBV18,NA,TGTGCCAGCTCACGGAGTAGCACCAACACTGAAGCTTTCTTT,CASSRSSTNTEAFF
TRBJ1-2,TRBV3-1/TRBV3-2,TRBD1,TGTGCCAGCAGCCTCACCCCCGGCACAGGGGGCCCCCCGTATGGCTACACCTTC,CASSLTPGTGGPPYGYTF
TRBJ2-7,TRBV7-2,NA,TGTGCCAGCAGCATCGCGGGCCAAGGGCTTTACGAGCAGTACTTC,CASSIAGQGLYEQYF
TRBJ1-1,TRBV5-1,TRBD1,TGCGCCAGCAGCGTGGGACAGGGTATGAACACTGAAGCTTTCTTT,CASSVGQGMNTEAFF
TRBJ1-1,TRBV6-6,TRBD1,TGTGCCAGCAGACAGGGGGAGTACACTGAAGCTTTCTTT,CASRQGEYTEAFF
TRBJ2-1,TRBV15,NA,TGTGCCACCAGGTTGGCTAGATCGGCCTACAATGAGCAGTTCTTC,CATRLARSAYNEQFF